These T cell receptor beta chains were read from a single sample in a study of cytomegalovirus exposure and HLA in healthy donors. The table came from immunoSEQ multiplex PCR; TCRdb's copy has only in-frame clones and leaves some out. The sample has roughly 220,000 clones; around nine tenths are singletons. Sequenced: PBMCs. These receptors were obtained from a woman aged 18-35 years in good health and CMV-seronegative. Each CDR3 is given with its conserved first and last residue. D genes are given only for firm matches. Clone size appears in some rows only: once, few, many, or a class for an expanded clone.

. | TRBJ2-3 | TRBV29-1 | . | TGCAGCGTTGTGACAACAGATACGCAGTATTTT | CSVVTTDTQYF
. | TRBJ2-3 | TRBV5-1 | . | TGCGCCAGCACCCCGTGGGGCCCGAAGGGGGGCACAGATACGCAGTATTTT | CASTPWGPKGGTDTQYF
. | TRBJ1-1 | TRBV7-6 | . | TGTGCCAGCAGCTTAGATCCCAGGGGAAACACTGAAGCTTTCTTT | CASSLDPRGNTEAFF
. | TRBJ1-2 | TRBV7-9 | . | TGTGCCAGCAGCTTAAGCGGCAGCCCCTACACCTTC | CASSLSGSPYTF
. | TRBJ2-1 | TRBV5-6 | TRBD2 | TGTGCCAGCAGCTTTTACGGGAGGGATCTGAATGAGCAGTTCTTC | CASSFYGRDLNEQFF
. | TRBJ2-1 | TRBV5-6 | TRBD2 | TGTGCCAGCAGCCCAGGACTAGCGGTAAGCTCCTACAATGAGCAGTTCTTC | CASSPGLAVSSYNEQFF
. | TRBJ1-2 | TRBV4-2 | . | TGTGCCAGCAGCCAAGATCGGGGGGGCTACACCTTC | CASSQDRGGYTF
. | TRBJ2-7 | TRBV10-1 | TRBD1 | TGCGCCAGCAGTGGGGACAGCTACGAGCAGTACTTC | CASSGDSYEQYF
. | TRBJ2-2 | TRBV5-1 | TRBD1 | TGCGCCAGCAGCTACGGTGTGACAGGGGGCGCCCCCGGGGAGCTGTTTTTT | CASSYGVTGGAPGELFF
. | TRBJ2-7 | TRBV6-1 | TRBD1 | TGTGCCAGCAGTGCCCACCACAGGGGGCTCTACGAGCAGTACTTC | CASSAHHRGLYEQYF
once | TRBJ1-5 | TRBV6-1 | . | TGTGCCAGCAGTGTACCGGGGGATCAGCCCCAGCATTTT | CASSVPGDQPQHF
few | TRBJ1-2 | TRBV6-1 | TRBD1 | TGTGCCAGCAGTGAACAGGGGGAGTATGGCTACACCTTC | CASSEQGEYGYTF
. | TRBJ2-3 | TRBV19 | TRBD2 | TGTGCCAGTAAGGGGTTACTAGCGGGGAACACAGATACGCAGTATTTT | CASKGLLAGNTDTQYF
. | TRBJ2-7 | TRBV27 | TRBD2 | TGTGCCAGCACCCCTACTCTAGCGGGAGCCCCCGAGCAGTACTTC | CASTPTLAGAPEQYF